These 26 T cell receptor beta chains were all obtained from the same sample, sequenced in a study of glioma-infiltrating T cells after dendritic cell vaccination. Libraries were prepared by immunoSEQ multiplex PCR; TCRdb keeps only in-frame clonotypes and omits some of them. The sample lists roughly 98,000 clones; about nine tenths were seen once. The sample in question was blood, obtained before dendritic cell vaccination. The receptors derive from a human donor with glioblastoma.

The rearrangement uses TRBV6-5 and TRBJ1-2; TRBD1 might be the D (5 bases). The CDR3 has 15 residues. The germline V and J ends were trimmed by 2 bases and 4 bases, with 14 bases remaining between them. Germline CDR1 reads MNHEY; CDR2 reads SVGAGI. For the CDR3, the DNA is TGTGCCAGCAGTTACCGGGAGGGAGGGGTCTATGGCTACACCTTC. Translating gives CASSYREGGVYGYTF.

This clone was found a few times. The V gene is TRBV30, the J gene TRBJ1-1; a possible D gene is TRBD1 (5 bases). CDR3 size: 12 residues. CDR1 and CDR2 (germline): GTSNPN, SVGIG (reference sequence). V lost 4 bases and J lost 5, with 11 bases in between. As DNA, the CDR3 is TGTGCCTGGACTACCGGGGGGACTGAAGCTTTCTTT. It translates to CAWTTGGTEAFF.

The chain joins TRBV5-1 to TRBJ2-3, with a possible D match to TRBD2 (6 bases). Germline CDR1 reads SGHRS; CDR2 reads YFSETQ. This CDR3 spans 13 amino acids. The V end was cut by 7 bases, the J end by 0 bases, with 9 bases between. The CDR3 DNA reads TGCGCCAGCGGGGACTGGAGCACAGATACGCAGTATTTT. Translated: CASGDWSTDTQYF.

The chain recombines TRBV25-1 with TRBJ2-1; D may be TRBD1 (6 bases). The V gene's germline CDR1 is MGHDK and CDR2 SYGVNS. Trimming cost V 4 bases and J 2 bases, with 18 bases left between them. The CDR3 has 17 residues. CDR3 bases: TGTGCCAGCAGTGGGATCGACAGGCCAAGTACCTACAATGAGCAGTTCTTC. It is translated as CASSGIDRPSTYNEQFF.

This sequence joins TRBV28 and TRBJ1-2; tentative D call: TRBD1 (5 bases). CDR3 length: 16 amino acids. V was cut by 4 bases and J by 4 bases, with 19 bases left in between. Looked up from germline, CDR1 is MDHEN and CDR2 is SYDVKM. For the CDR3, the DNA is TGTGCCAGCAGTTCTCCTTCCAGCGGGACCCCCTATGGCTACACCTTC. Translation: CASSSPSSGTPYGYTF.

The chain employs TRBV6-5 and TRBJ1-2; 8 bases are a match to TRBD1. V shed 2 bases, J shed 4 bases, and the junction held 6 bases outside the gene matches. CDR1 is MNHEY, CDR2 SVGAGI, per germline. The length of the CDR3 is 15 residues. CDR3 DNA sequence: TGTGCCAGCAGTTACATTAGGACAGGGATCTATGGCTACACCTTC. The encoded protein is CASSYIRTGIYGYTF.

The chain carries TRBV19 and TRBJ2-5; a weak D match, TRBD2 (6 bases). The CDR3 loop spans 15 amino acids. Trimming took 3 bases from V and 4 from J, leaving 15 bases between them. The germline CDR1 and CDR2 sequences are LNHDA and SQIVND (reference sequence). CDR3 nucleotides: TGTGCCAGTAGTATTGAACTAGCTAGTGGAGAGACCCAGTACTTC. Protein: CASSIELASGETQYF.

This clone was observed a few times. This rearrangement joins TRBV28 to TRBJ1-3; 7 positions agree with TRBD1. From germline, CDR1 is MDHEN and CDR2 SYDVKM. This CDR3 has 14 amino acids. V lost 5 bases and J lost 0; bases outside the gene matches: 1. In DNA form, the CDR3 reads TGTGCCAGCAGTGCAGGGGGCTCTGGAAACACCATATATTTT. Its translation: CASSAGGSGNTIYF.

This clone was detected only once. The gene calls are TRBV4-1 and TRBJ2-7; TRBD1 agrees at 7 bases. V gave up 5 bases and J gave up 12 bases; unmatched junction bases: 16. Germline V gene lookup returns CDR1 MGHRA and CDR2 YSYEKL. This CDR3 is built from 14 residues. The CDR3 loop is CASSSWDSLHGLYF. The CDR3 DNA reads as TGCGCCAGCAGCTCCTGGGACAGTCTGCACGGGTTGTACTTC.

The CDR3 here is CASSLSKQGGGEQFF. CDR3 DNA: TGTGCCAGCAGTTTAAGTAAGCAGGGCGGGGGTGAGCAGTTCTTC. This chain connects TRBV28 to TRBJ2-1; 7 bases are shared with TRBD2. The germline gives CDR1 MDHEN, CDR2 SYDVKM. V gave up 2 bases and J gave up 9 bases; unmatched junction bases: 10. The length of the CDR3 is 15 residues. Combining the CDR3 with reference TRBV28 and TRBJ2-1 gives the whole variable domain DVKVTQSSRYLVKRTGEKVFLECVQDMDHENMFWYRQDPGLGLRLIYFSYDVKMKEKGDIPEGYSVSREKKERFSLILESASTNQTSMYLCASSLSKQGGGEQFFGPGTRLTVL.

This chain joins TRBV15 and TRBJ2-7; 8 bases line up with TRBD1. Trimming took 2 bases from V and 3 from J; bases not matched to a gene: 9. Germline lookup yields CDR1 LNHNV and CDR2 YYDKDF (reference sequence). The CDR3 totals 16 residues. The CDR3 DNA reads as TGTGCCACCAGCAGAATCCGGACAGGGAGGTACTACGAGCAGTACTTC. It translates to CATSRIRTGRYYEQYF.

This clone came up once. V is TRBV25-1 and J is TRBJ2-3; possible D gene TRBD1, 7 bases. Germline CDR1 MGHDK, CDR2 SYGVNS. The CDR3 has 16 residues. Trimming took off 4 bases at V and 8 bases at J, with 22 bases between the two ends. For the CDR3, the DNA is TGTGCCAGCAGTGGGGGTAGGTGGAGGGGGCGGGTTACGCAGTATTTT. Translated, it gives CASSGGRWRGRVTQYF.

The chain is built from TRBV15 and TRBJ1-2; the D gene is possibly TRBD1 (5 bases). Trimming stripped 3 bases from V and 2 bases from J, with 7 bases between. The CDR3 is 13 residues long. CDR1 is LNHNV and CDR2 is YYDKDF in the germline V gene (reference sequence). The CDR3 coding sequence is TGTGCCACCAGCAGGACAGCGAACTATGGCTACACCTTC. Residues: CATSRTANYGYTF.

The chain employs TRBV29-1 and TRBJ2-3, with TRBD2 matching 14 bases. This CDR3 is 15 amino acids long. CDR1 is SQVTM and CDR2 is ANQGSEA in the germline V gene. J gave up 3 bases and V 5 bases, and 4 bases lay outside the gene matches. The CDR3 protein is CSVWTSGRRTDTQYF. CDR3 coding DNA: TGCAGCGTTTGGACTAGCGGGAGGAGGACAGATACGCAGTATTTT.

Here the CDR3 reads CASSLEEVQGKGRTGELFF. The CDR3 DNA is TGTGCCAGCAGCTTAGAAGAGGTACAGGGGAAGGGACGCACCGGGGAGCTGTTTTTT. This chain uses TRBV11-2 with TRBJ2-2; TRBD1 agrees at 7 bases. This CDR3 contains 19 residues. The V and J ends lost 0 bases and 4 bases, in that order; junction bases with no gene match: 14. In germline, CDR1 is SGHAT, CDR2 FQNNGV. The full variable domain, completed using reference TRBV11-2 and TRBJ2-2, is EAGVAQSPRYKIIEKRQSVAFWCNPISGHATLYWYQQILGQGPKLLIQFQNNGVVDDSQLPKDRFSAERLKGVDSTLKIQPAKLEDSAVYLCASSLEEVQGKGRTGELFFGEGSRLTVL.

V is TRBV2 and J is TRBJ2-7; TRBD1 is a possible D gene (6 bases). The CDR3 runs to 14 residues. V lost 2 bases, J lost 3 bases, and 11 bases lay in between. Germline CDR1 SNHLY, CDR2 FYNNEI. CDR3 sequence reads: CASSEPGTFYEQYF. Here the CDR3 DNA reads TGTGCCAGCAGTGAACCAGGGACATTCTACGAGCAGTACTTC.

The chain has TRBV4-1 and TRBJ2-1; no reliable D call. The CDR3 covers 16 residues. V shed 0 bases and J shed 3 bases, with 12 bases lying between them. The germline gives CDR1 MGHRA, CDR2 YSYEKL. Here the CDR3 DNA reads TGCGCCAGCAGCCAAGAAGAGATAGCCAACTACAATGAGCAGTTCTTC. It yields the protein CASSQEEIANYNEQFF.

The chain couples TRBV28 to TRBJ1-3, with D possibly TRBD1 on 6 matching bases. Germline V gene sequence: CDR1 MDHEN, CDR2 SYDVKM. V was clipped by 8 bases and J by 1 base, with 12 bases between them. The CDR3 totals 14 residues. The CDR3 is CASSDRPSGNTIYF. In DNA, the CDR3 is TGTGCCAGCTCCGACAGGCCGTCTGGAAACACCATATATTTT.

This clone was seen a few times. V and J are TRBV5-6 and TRBJ1-5; perhaps TRBD1 as D (5 bases). Trimming removed 3 bases at V and 3 bases at J, with 7 bases between. CDR3 length: 13 residues. The germline CDR1 and CDR2 sequences are SGHDT and YYEEEE. CDR3 in amino acids: CASSWGANQPQHF. The CDR3 nucleotides read TGTGCCAGCAGCTGGGGCGCCAATCAGCCCCAGCATTTT.

Only a few counts were recorded for this clone. V is TRBV5-6 and J is TRBJ2-3, with TRBD2 matching 8 bases. V lost 1 base and J lost 0; bases outside the gene matches: 7. The CDR3 spans 17 residues. Germline V gives CDR1 SGHDT, CDR2 YYEEEE. The CDR3 protein is CASSLLAGGTSTDTQYF. The CDR3 nucleotides are TGTGCCAGCAGCTTGCTCGCGGGGGGAACTAGCACAGATACGCAGTATTTT.

The chain's CDR3 is CASSQVPKTRDRGTSGANVLTF. CDR3 nucleotide sequence: TGCGCCAGCAGCCAAGTACCTAAAACTCGGGACAGGGGTACCTCTGGGGCCAACGTCCTGACTTTC. This chain links TRBV4-1 with TRBJ2-6; 10 bases are shared with TRBD1. CDR3 length equals 22 residues. Germline trimming cut 1 base from V and 0 bases from J; bases unmatched to any gene: 15. From germline, CDR1 is MGHRA and CDR2 YSYEKL.

The chain links TRBV7-6 to TRBJ2-1, with a tentative D call TRBD1 (6 bases). Germline-derived CDR1 and CDR2 are SGHVS and FNYEAQ. The CDR3 runs to 16 residues. Trimming left V 4 bases short and J 0 bases short, with 13 bases between. The CDR3 spells CASSSHRTVSYNEQFF. For the CDR3, the DNA is TGTGCCAGCAGCTCCCACCGGACAGTCTCCTACAATGAGCAGTTCTTC.

This clone was seen only a few times. V usage is TRBV28 and J usage is TRBJ1-1; D call uncertain. This CDR3 spans 18 amino acids. V lost 4 bases and J lost 10, with 31 bases in between. CDR1 and CDR2 (germline): MDHEN, SYDVKM. The CDR3 is CASSSVNIGWVVGLRAFF. CDR3 sequence (DNA): TGTGCCAGCAGTTCCGTAAACATCGGATGGGTTGTGGGCCTGCGAGCTTTCTTT.

The chain couples TRBV28 to TRBJ2-7; 9 bases fit TRBD2. Germline V gene sequence: CDR1 MDHEN, CDR2 SYDVKM. Unmatched junction bases numbered 8, after V lost 2 bases and J lost 6 bases. The CDR3 covers 15 residues. The CDR3 loop reads CASSLPGTSMGEQYF. DNA of the CDR3: TGTGCCAGCAGTTTACCCGGGACTAGCATGGGCGAGCAGTACTTC. Variable domain in full (rest from reference TRBV28 and TRBJ2-7): DVKVTQSSRYLVKRTGEKVFLECVQDMDHENMFWYRQDPGLGLRLIYFSYDVKMKEKGDIPEGYSVSREKKERFSLILESASTNQTSMYLCASSLPGTSMGEQYFGPGTRLTVT.

This chain uses TRBV5-6 with TRBJ2-2; unclear D gene. The CDR3 consists of 16 residues. Trimming shortened V by 0 bases and J by 0 bases, and 9 bases separated the two germline ends. The germline gives CDR1 SGHDT, CDR2 YYEEEE. In DNA, the CDR3 is TGTGCCAGCAGCTTGGATAGTAACGCGAACACCGGGGAGCTGTTTTTT. Its protein is CASSLDSNANTGELFF.

The chain joins TRBV7-3 to TRBJ2-1, with TRBD1 matching over 7 bases. With 6 bases clipped from V and 9 bases from J, the junction kept 8 bases outside the gene matches. Germline V lookup: CDR1 SGHTA, CDR2 FQGTGA. The CDR3 is made up of 13 amino acids. CDR3 DNA sequence: TGTGCCAGCAGTTCACAGGGGTCAGTTGAGCAGTTCTTC. This codes for CASSSQGSVEQFF.